This entry features one T cell receptor beta chain sequence. What it binds is not known. The sample originates from a study of OX40 agonist ivuxolimab in advanced cancers. Study-level points and caveats: Within 6 weeks, CD4+ and CD8+ blood T cells expanded clonally at 0.1 to 3.0 mg/kg.

Data came from immunoSEQ multiplex PCR; TCRdb stores just in-frame clones and leaves some out. The sample lists about 89,000 clones; roughly 93% were seen once. Germline CDR1 and CDR2: SQVTM and ANQGSEA. The CDR3 has 12 amino acids. The germline V and J ends were trimmed by 3 bases and 3 bases, with 7 bases remaining between them. The source is an adult with an advanced solid tumor such as melanoma, head and neck, liver or kidney cancer. The gene calls are TRBV29-1 and TRBJ2-3; TRBD2 might be the D (6 bases). This specimen was CD4+ or CD8+ T cells sorted from blood, taken in a trial of the OX40 agonist ivuxolimab. The CDR3 sequence: CSVDAGTDTQYF. DNA of the CDR3: TGCAGCGTTGATGCGGGGACAGATACGCAGTATTTT.